The present T cell receptor (beta chain) was sequenced within a study of blood T cell repertoires in COVID-19. CDR3 size: 16 residues. The V segment lost 0 bases and the J segment 5 bases; nucleotides outside the gene matches: 6. The V gene's germline CDR1 is KGHSH and CDR2 LQKENI. Two negative PCRs, clearance, or symptom resolution were required of recovered Cohort 3 donors. The data were produced by immunoSEQ multiplex PCR, yet TCRdb's version contains in-frame clones alone and is incomplete. The data contain hundreds of thousands of clones, less than 90% of them seen just once; the ten biggest clones take up almost 3%.

Sequenced input: PBMCs or T cells enriched from blood (not recorded which). The clonotype originates from a woman in her 30s who had recovered from COVID-19. The chain links TRBV18 to TRBJ2-5; TRBD1 matches 10 bases. This CDR3 reads CASSPPSTGGLETQYF. The CDR3 region has the DNA TGTGCCAGCTCACCACCGTCGACAGGGGGCTTGGAGACCCAGTACTTC.